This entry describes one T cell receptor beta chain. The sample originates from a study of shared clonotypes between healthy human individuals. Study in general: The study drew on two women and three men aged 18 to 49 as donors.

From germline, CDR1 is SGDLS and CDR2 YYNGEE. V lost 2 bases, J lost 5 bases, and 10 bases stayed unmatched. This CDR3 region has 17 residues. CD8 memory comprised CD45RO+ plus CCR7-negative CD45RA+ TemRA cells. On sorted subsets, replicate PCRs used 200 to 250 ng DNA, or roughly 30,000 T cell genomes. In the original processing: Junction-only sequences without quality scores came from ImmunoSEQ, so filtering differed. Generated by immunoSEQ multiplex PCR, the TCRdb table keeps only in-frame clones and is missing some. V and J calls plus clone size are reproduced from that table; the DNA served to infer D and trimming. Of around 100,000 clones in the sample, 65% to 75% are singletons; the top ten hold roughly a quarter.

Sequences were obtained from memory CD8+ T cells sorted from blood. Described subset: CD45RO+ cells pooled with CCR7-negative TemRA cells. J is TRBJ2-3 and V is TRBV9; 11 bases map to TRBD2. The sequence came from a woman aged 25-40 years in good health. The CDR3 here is CASSVAGGTSGVDTQYF. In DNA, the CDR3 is TGTGCCAGCAGCGTGGCGGGAGGGACTAGCGGTGTAGATACGCAGTATTTT.